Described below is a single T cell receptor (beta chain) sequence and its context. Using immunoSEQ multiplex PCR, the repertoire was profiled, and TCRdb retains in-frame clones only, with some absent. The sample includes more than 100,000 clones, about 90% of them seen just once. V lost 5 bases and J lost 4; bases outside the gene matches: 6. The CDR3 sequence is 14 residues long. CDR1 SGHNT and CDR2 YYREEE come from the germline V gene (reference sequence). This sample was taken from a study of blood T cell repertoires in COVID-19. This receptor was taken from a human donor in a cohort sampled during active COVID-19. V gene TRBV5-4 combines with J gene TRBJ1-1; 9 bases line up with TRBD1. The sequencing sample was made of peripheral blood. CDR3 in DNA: TGTGCCAGCAGACTTACAGGGGGCCCCACTGAAGCTTTCTTT. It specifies CASRLTGGPTEAFF.